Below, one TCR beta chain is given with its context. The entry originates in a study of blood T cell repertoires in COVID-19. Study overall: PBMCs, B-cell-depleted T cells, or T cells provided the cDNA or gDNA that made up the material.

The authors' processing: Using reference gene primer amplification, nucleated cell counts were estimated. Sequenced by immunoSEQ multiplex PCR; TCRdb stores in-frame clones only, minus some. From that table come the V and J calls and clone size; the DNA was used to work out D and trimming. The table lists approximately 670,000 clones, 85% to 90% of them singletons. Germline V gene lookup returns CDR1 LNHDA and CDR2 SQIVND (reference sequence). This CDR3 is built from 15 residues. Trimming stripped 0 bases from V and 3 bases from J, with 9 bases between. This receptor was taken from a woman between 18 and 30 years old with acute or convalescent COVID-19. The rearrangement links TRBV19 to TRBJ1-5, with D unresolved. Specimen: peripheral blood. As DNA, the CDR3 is TGTGCCAGTAGTATAGATTCGGGGTTCAATCAGCCCCAGCATTTT. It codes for CASSIDSGFNQPQHF.